This T cell receptor beta chain was found in a study of T-cell memory formation after mild COVID-19. A single record per CDR3 protein comes from TCRdb applying MiXCR to the 5' RACE reads. The sample lists 120,000 to 150,000 distinct CDR3 sequences; around 21% were seen once. Worth noting for this clonotype: Its specificity is unknown.

Notes on the study in general: A balance of CD4 and CD8 characterized clones contracting day 15 to 85, whereas later expanders leaned CD4+. Several responding clones turned up in pre-infection memory, indicating that cross-reactive memory may have taken part.

Trimming took 2 bases from V and 5 from J; bases not matched to a gene: 3. CDR1 is SGHTA, CDR2 FQGNSA, per germline. CDR3 length: 15 amino acids. The TCR originated in an adult woman who had mild COVID-19 (a few samples of this study predate the infection). Cell type and time point are not known. The chain carries TRBV7-2 and TRBJ1-4; 9 nucleotides align to TRBD1. Sequenced: PBMCs or a T cell subset sorted from them (not recorded which). The CDR3 sequence is CASSLRGTGNEKLFF. CDR3 nucleotides: TGTGCCAGCAGCTTACGCGGGACAGGGAATGAAAAACTGTTTTTT.